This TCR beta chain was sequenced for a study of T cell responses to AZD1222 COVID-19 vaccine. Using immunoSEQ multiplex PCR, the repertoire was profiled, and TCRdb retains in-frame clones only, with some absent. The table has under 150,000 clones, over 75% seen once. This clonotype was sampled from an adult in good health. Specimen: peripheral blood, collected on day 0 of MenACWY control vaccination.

CDR3 DNA sequence: TGCGCCAGCAGCCAAGGTAGTGGGCGCCGGATCGCCGGGGAGCTGTTTTTT. The encoded protein is CASSQGSGRRIAGELFF. V usage is TRBV4-3 and J usage is TRBJ2-2, with unresolved D. There are 17 residues in the CDR3. The germline V gene encodes CDR1 LGHNA and CDR2 YSLEER. Trimming took off 1 base at V and 6 bases at J, with 18 bases between the two ends.